These 4 T cell receptor beta chains came from one sample sequenced in a study of blood T cell repertoires in COVID-19. Sequencing used immunoSEQ multiplex PCR; TCRdb keeps in-frame clones, though not all of them. The table records 150,000 to 200,000 clones, around 85% of them present only once. Sequencing was carried out using peripheral blood. These receptors came from a person aged 70 to 80 with COVID-19, enrolled during active disease.

V and J are TRBV15 and TRBJ1-4; D perhaps matches TRBD1 (6 bases). Trimming left V 4 bases short and J 3 bases short, with 12 bases between. Germline-derived CDR1 and CDR2 are LNHNV and YYDKDF (reference sequence). CDR3 length: 15 amino acids. CDR3: CATSNYRVANEKLFF. The CDR3 DNA reads TGTGCCACCAGCAATTACAGGGTGGCTAATGAAAAACTGTTTTTT.

The chain links TRBV28 to TRBJ1-2, with 7 bases aligning to TRBD1. CDR3 length equals 13 residues. V was pared by 1 base and J by 9 bases, with 5 bases of the junction left unmatched. From germline, CDR1 is MDHEN and CDR2 SYDVKM. The CDR3 DNA is TGTGCCAGCAGTTTATCGACAGGGAGGCGCTACACCTTC. Translated, it gives CASSLSTGRRYTF.

This clone has a handful of counts. The rearrangement joins TRBV7-3 to TRBJ2-1; 11 bases map to TRBD2. This CDR3 region has 15 residues. Trimming removed 5 bases from V and 10 bases from J; junction bases left unmatched: 10. Per the germline V gene, CDR1 is SGHTA and CDR2 is FQGTGA. CDR3 sequence reads: CASSILAGGSGEQFF. CDR3 coding DNA: TGTGCCAGCAGCATCCTAGCGGGAGGATCGGGGGAGCAGTTCTTC. Variable domain in full (rest from reference TRBV7-3 and TRBJ2-1): GAGVSQTPSNKVTEKGKYVELRCDPISGHTALYWYRQSLGQGPEFLIYFQGTGAADDSGLPNDRFFAVRPEGSVSTLKIQRTERGDSAVYLCASSILAGGSGEQFFGPGTRLTVL.

This chain connects TRBV2 to TRBJ2-7; D is perhaps TRBD2 (5 bases). The germline V gene encodes CDR1 SNHLY and CDR2 FYNNEI. V lost 5 bases, J lost 1 base, and 12 bases lay in between. The CDR3 is made up of 14 amino acids. DNA of the CDR3: TGTGCCAGCAGTTTTTCGGCGGGTTCCTACGAGCAGTACTTC. This encodes CASSFSAGSYEQYF.